The T cell receptor (beta chain) described here comes from a study of blood T cells in healthy people across ages. Together with a sample-barcoded 5' primer, a J-beta primer mix was included in a second PCR lasting about 6 to 12 cycles. TCRdb itself ran the 5' RACE reads through MiXCR, one entry per CDR3 protein. The repertoire holds around 1,700,000 distinct CDR3 sequences, with approximately 28% as singletons. Germline V lookup: CDR1 SGHTA, CDR2 FQGNSA. This CDR3 region has 11 residues. Trimming stripped 6 bases from V and 9 bases from J, with 6 bases between. PBMCs numbering at least 6 million were isolated per sample.

The chain joins TRBV7-2 to TRBJ1-6; TRBD1 is a possible D gene (5 bases). The specimen sequenced was blood. The receptor was isolated from a woman in her twenties or thirties in good health. CDR3 bases: TGTGCCAGCAGGAGGGGTTCACCCCTCCACTTT. It yields the protein CASRRGSPLHF.